The 21 T cell receptor beta chains below all came from one sample that was sequenced in a study of T cell repertoires in cytomegalovirus infection. MiXCR, applied by TCRdb to the reads, yields one record per CDR3 protein. The sample holds just under 550,000 distinct CDR3 sequences, around 27% seen once. Sequenced material: PBMCs. Receptors originate from a human donor in good health (CMV status not recorded). Some clones in this sample may be carry-over from other donors' samples.

This chain uses TRBV7-9 with TRBJ2-2; 7 nucleotides line up with TRBD2. J gave up 9 bases and V 1 base, and 5 bases lay outside the gene matches. The CDR3 consists of 14 residues. Looked up from germline, CDR1 is SEHNR and CDR2 is FQNEAQ (reference sequence). The CDR3 loop is CASSLVGTIRELFF. The CDR3 bases are TGTGCCAGCAGCTTAGTCGGGACTATCAGGGAGCTGTTTTTT.

The chain joins TRBV7-3 to TRBJ2-5; 7 bases are a match to TRBD1. Trimming cost V 5 bases and J 9 bases; bases outside gene matches: 15. CDR1 is SGHTA, CDR2 FQGTGA, per germline. This CDR3 has 15 amino acids. CDR3 sequence: CASSQTPGTEGAQYF. The CDR3 bases are TGTGCCAGCAGCCAGACTCCCGGGACAGAAGGGGCCCAGTACTTC.

The V gene is TRBV28, the J gene TRBJ1-4; TRBD1 agrees at 8 bases. The CDR3 has 16 amino acids. Per the germline V gene, CDR1 is MDHEN and CDR2 is SYDVKM. The V segment lost 1 base and the J segment 6 bases; nucleotides outside the gene matches: 7. The CDR3 DNA reads TGTGCCAGCAGTTTATCCAGGGGGCATGGGGATGAAAAACTGTTTTTT. The encoded protein is CASSLSRGHGDEKLFF.

The CDR3 loop is CAWTQTQRGWDDTF. The DNA for the CDR3 is TGTGCCTGGACCCAGACACAACGGGGCTGGGATGACACCTTC. This chain uses TRBV30 with TRBJ1-2, with TRBD1 as a possible D gene (5 bases). Germline assignment: CDR1 GTSNPN and CDR2 SVGIG (reference sequence). The CDR3 has 14 amino acids. V dropped 4 bases and J dropped 12 bases, with 24 bases sitting between them.

V gene TRBV19 combines with J gene TRBJ2-3; 7 nucleotides align to TRBD1. Per germline, CDR1 LNHDA and CDR2 SQIVND (reference sequence). After removal of 8 bases from V and 10 bases from J, the junction contained 15 bases not matched to a gene. The CDR3 contains 14 residues. As DNA, the CDR3 is TGTGCCAGTGGATCGACAGGGCCCTTTGGGCCGCAGTATTTT. Translated, it gives CASGSTGPFGPQYF.

This clonotype came up many times. V and J are TRBV7-2 and TRBJ2-5, with 10 positions matching TRBD1. CDR1 is SGHTA and CDR2 is FQGNSA in the germline V gene. CDR3 size: 15 residues. V gave up 3 bases and J gave up 5 bases; unmatched junction bases: 6. The CDR3 coding sequence is TGTGCCAGCAGCTTGGCCGGACAGGGGGTTGAGACCCAGTACTTC. Its protein product is CASSLAGQGVETQYF.

This clonotype was detected ten times or more. V is TRBV7-2 and J is TRBJ2-2; D is possibly TRBD1 or TRBD2 (5 bases each). Germline V gene sequence: CDR1 SGHTA, CDR2 FQGNSA. The CDR3 spans 14 residues. V was trimmed by 3 bases and J by 6 bases, leaving 11 bases between them. The CDR3, as DNA: TGTGCCAGCAGCTTCGTGGTGGGGGCCGGGGAGCTGTTTTTT. This translates into CASSFVVGAGELFF.

The chain has TRBV6-2 or TRBV6-3 and TRBJ1-1, with D perhaps matching TRBD1 (6 bases). The CDR3 length is 14 residues. V lost 3 bases, J lost 3 bases, and 11 bases lay in between. CDR1 MNHEY and CDR2 SVGEGT come from the germline V gene. In nucleotides, the CDR3 is TGTGCCAGCAGTTATCAGGGGATCTACACTGAAGCTTTCTTT. It encodes CASSYQGIYTEAFF.

This clonotype has only one observation. This chain uses TRBV27 with TRBJ2-1; no reliable D call. Germline-derived CDR1 and CDR2 are MNHEY and SMNVEV (reference sequence). Trimming shortened V by 5 bases and J by 5 bases, and 16 bases separated the two germline ends. This CDR3 spans 15 amino acids. The CDR3 sequence is CASSQTPRRDNEQFF. In DNA, the CDR3 is TGTGCCAGCAGTCAAACACCGCGCCGGGACAATGAGCAGTTCTTC.

This clonotype was observed a few times. The J gene is TRBJ2-5, the V gene TRBV7-3; D gene ambiguous. This CDR3 has 13 residues. Looked up from germline, CDR1 is SGHTA and CDR2 is FQGTGA. The V end lost 3 bases, the J end lost 5 bases, and 10 bases lay between the germline ends. For the CDR3, the DNA is TGTGCCAGCAGCTTGGCCTTGTGGGAGACCCAGTACTTC. Translated: CASSLALWETQYF.

The V gene is TRBV24-1, the J gene TRBJ2-1; 8 positions match TRBD2. The J segment lost 5 bases and the V segment lost 1 base, leaving 9 bases of the junction unmatched. Germline lookup yields CDR1 KGHDR and CDR2 SFDVKD. There are 17 residues in the CDR3. The CDR3 region is CATSDFRGTSYDNEQFF. In DNA form, the CDR3 reads TGTGCCACCAGTGATTTCCGGGGGACTAGTTACGACAATGAGCAGTTCTTC.

The chain combines TRBV7-9 with TRBJ1-2; TRBD1 is a possible D gene (5 bases). Germline-derived CDR1 and CDR2 are SEHNR and FQNEAQ (reference sequence). The V end was cut by 5 bases, the J end by 7 bases, with 29 bases between. The CDR3 is made up of 18 amino acids. CDR3 coding DNA: TGTGCCAGCAGCCCTCTATTGAGTTTGGGCAGGGCTGCGGGTGGCTACACCTTC. It encodes CASSPLLSLGRAAGGYTF.

This clonotype was observed once. The rearrangement uses TRBV29-1 and TRBJ1-2, with 8 bases fitting TRBD1. Per germline, CDR1 SQVTM and CDR2 ANQGSEA. Trimming cost V 3 bases and J 6 bases; bases outside gene matches: 3. The CDR3 is 12 amino acids. The DNA of the CDR3 is TGCAGCGTTGACAGGGGGCTCGATGGCTACACCTTC. Its protein is CSVDRGLDGYTF. Drawing the rest from reference TRBV29-1 and TRBJ1-2, the complete variable domain is SAVISQKPSRDICQRGTSLTIQCQVDSQVTMMFWYRQQPGQSLTLIATANQGSEATYESGFVIDKFPISRPNLTFSTLTVSNMSPEDSSIYLCSVDRGLDGYTFGSGTRLTVV.

This clonotype was counted a few times. A read error may be the cause here, since a much bigger clone is one base away. This rearrangement joins TRBV7-2 to TRBJ2-5; 9 nucleotides line up with TRBD2. The CDR3 contains 14 residues. The germline CDR1 and CDR2 sequences are SGHTA and FQGNSA. V trimming: 1 base; J trimming: 4 bases; junction bases outside the gene matches: 1. The CDR3: CASSLELAGETQYF. In DNA form, the CDR3 reads TGTGCCAGCAGCTTAGAACTAGCGGGAGAGACCCAGTACTTC.

This clonotype was found a few times. The V and J genes are TRBV11-2 and TRBJ1-1, with 9 bases lining up with TRBD1. The CDR3 is made up of 15 amino acids. Trimming cost V 4 bases and J 0 bases; bases outside gene matches: 3. Germline loops: CDR1 SGHAT, CDR2 FQNNGV. CDR3 bases: TGTGCCAGCAGCTCAAGGACAGGGGTGAACACTGAAGCTTTCTTT. Protein product: CASSSRTGVNTEAFF. The variable domain in full, completed from reference TRBV11-2 and TRBJ1-1, reads EAGVAQSPRYKIIEKRQSVAFWCNPISGHATLYWYQQILGQGPKLLIQFQNNGVVDDSQLPKDRFSAERLKGVDSTLKIQPAKLEDSAVYLCASSSRTGVNTEAFFGQGTRLTVV.

This clonotype has just a few counts. The V call is TRBV5-5, the J call TRBJ2-6; a possible D gene is TRBD1 (6 bases). There are 18 residues in the CDR3. From germline, CDR1 is SGHKS and CDR2 YYEKEE (reference sequence). V lost 1 base, J lost 0 bases, and 14 bases lay in between. The CDR3 region is CASSLQGTLYSGANVLTF. Here the CDR3 DNA reads TGTGCCAGCAGCTTGCAGGGGACACTTTACTCTGGGGCCAACGTCCTGACTTTC. The complete variable domain, with remaining parts taken from reference TRBV5-5 and TRBJ2-6, reads DAGVTQSPTHLIKTRGQQVTLRCSPISGHKSVSWYQQVLGQGPQFIFQYYEKEERGRGNFPDRFSARQFPNYSSELNVNALLLGDSALYLCASSLQGTLYSGANVLTFGAGSRLTVL.

This clonotype turned up a few times. CDR3 DNA: TGTGCCAGTAGTATAGGGCCGGGACAGGGGGCCCTTAATCAGCCCCAGCATTTT. It encodes CASSIGPGQGALNQPQHF. The chain has TRBV19 and TRBJ1-5, with 12 bases that match TRBD1. The CDR3 consists of 18 residues. Trimming took 1 base from V and 4 from J; bases not matched to a gene: 8. Germline V lookup: CDR1 LNHDA, CDR2 SQIVND (reference sequence).

The genes are TRBV20-1 and TRBJ1-5, with TRBD1 matching over 9 bases. This CDR3 spans 13 amino acids. Germline V gives CDR1 DFQATT, CDR2 SNEGSKA (reference sequence). CDR3 loop: CSWGQGSNQPQHF. DNA of the CDR3: TGCAGCTGGGGACAGGGAAGCAATCAGCCCCAGCATTTT.

This clonotype was observed at least ten times. This chain joins TRBV12-3 or TRBV12-4 and TRBJ2-5; 9 nucleotides agree with TRBD2. This CDR3 has 15 amino acids. The junction had 11 bases not matched to a gene; V was cut back by 7 bases and J by 5 bases. The CDR3, as DNA: TGTGCCAGCACCCTAGGGCTAGCGGGATTTGAGACCCAGTACTTC. It encodes CASTLGLAGFETQYF.

This clonotype was observed at least ten times. CDR3 DNA sequence: TGTGCCAGCAGGGAAAGTCTAGGGGGGGTGACAGATACGCAGTATTTT. Residues: CASRESLGGVTDTQYF. This chain joins TRBV7-8 and TRBJ2-3, with TRBD2 as a possible D gene (7 bases). This CDR3 contains 16 residues. In germline, CDR1 is SGHVS, CDR2 FQNEAQ. With 6 bases removed from V and 3 bases from J, the gap between germline ends came to 19 bases.

This clonotype was detected a few times. The chain uses TRBV7-2 and TRBJ2-7; 10 bases are a match to TRBD2. CDR3 length equals 15 residues. CDR1 SGHTA and CDR2 FQGNSA come from the germline V gene. The junction had 9 bases not matched to a gene; V was cut back by 6 bases and J by 4 bases. CDR3 sequence reads: CASSFRTSGTYEQYF. The CDR3 DNA reads TGTGCCAGCAGTTTTCGGACTAGCGGAACATACGAGCAGTACTTC.